This T cell receptor beta chain was sequenced during a study of siplizumab effects on memory and regulatory T cells (dated by TCRdb to between 2018 and 2020). Some background on the complete study: The study looked at the effect of siplizumab, an anti-CD2 antibody, on alloreactive T-cell subsets in allogeneic mixed lymphocyte reactions made from human PBMCs. What the authors observed across the whole study: No functional confirmation was obtained for the suppressive function of proliferating Tregs from siplizumab cultures. Roughly 75-97% of proliferating CD4+ or CD8+ clones could not be assigned a naive or memory phenotype. Of the alloreactive CD4+ clones that could be mapped, the Treg-derived share averaged 68.8% with siplizumab compared with approximately 25% in control reactions. Because sequences below about 10^-5 frequency were poorly captured, only a minor fraction of alloreactive clones could be mapped to unstimulated subsets. Compared with memory T cells, unstimulated naive T cells appeared more diverse, and naive cells seemed to make a substantial contribution to the alloresponse. Siplizumab significantly reduced the cumulative frequency of alloreactive sequences traceable to unstimulated CD4+ memory T cells.

As concerns this clone: The clone's antigen remains unknown. No quality values exist for individual bases; no much larger clone is one base distant.

The library was generated by the immunoSEQ multiplex PCR assay. Each sample had 85,000 to 100,000 TCR templates assayed by the deep sequencing platform. Genomic DNA extracted from sorted T cells was used for TCRbeta CDR3 sequencing. For the original study's pipeline: Clonal analysis of TCRbeta CDR3 data was done in the R programming language. Alloreactive CD4+ and CD8+ clones were defined by comparing unstimulated samples with post-reaction CFSE-low samples. Regulatory or non-regulatory origin was assigned to alloreactive CD4+ clones by matching of sequences to sorted unstimulated Treg and non-Treg repertoires. Sourced from immuneACCESS, this table was stored by TCRdb with only in-frame sequences that have V and J called. A share of the clones is absent; for the studies checked, an unresolved V gene accounts for under half, and the remainder has no known explanation. That table is the source of V, J and clone size, and D and trimming were worked out from the DNA. This sample gives about 56,000 clones in total; around 98% of them show up just once. The ten largest clones represent approximately 1.1% of the sample.

Unstimulated CD4+ memory cells were also sequenced in three donor pairs, together with CD4+ naive, CD8+ TEMRA, CD8+ naive and CD8+ effector memory subsets. Sorted unstimulated T cells and proliferating T cells recovered from mixed lymphocyte reactions were subjected to TCRbeta CDR3 sequencing. Fresh whole blood from about 10 HLA-typed healthy donors served as the source for isolating PBMCs. There are 13 amino acids in the CDR3, from cysteine to phenylalanine inclusive. This entry keeps only the CDR3 DNA: 39 bases, framed from base 1. Between the V and J ends, shortened by 4 bases and 0 bases respectively, the junction contains 10 bases. CDR1 and CDR2 are drawn from the germline V gene: SQVTM, ANQGSEA.

The rearranged segments are TRBV29-1 and TRBJ2-7, and perhaps TRBD1 as D gene, on 7 matching bases. This receptor was identified in a human donor in good health. The sample comprised naive CD8+ T cells sorted from blood. This specimen's cell subset or site label, interpreted: unstimulated naive T cells. The DNA is as follows: TGCAGCGTTGGCGGGGACAGCTCCTACGAGCAGTACTTC. Its protein reads: CSVGGDSSYEQYF.